This T cell receptor beta chain originates from a study of OX40 agonist ivuxolimab in advanced cancers. Study-level information: Those treated in dose escalation had hepatocellular carcinoma, melanoma, renal cell cancer or head and neck cancer.

Germline V gives CDR1 SEHNR, CDR2 FQNEAQ (reference sequence). V gave up 0 bases and J gave up 6 bases, with 13 bases separating them. The CDR3 is 15 amino acids. Study-wide results and limits: Not determined was the antigen specificity of the expanded peripheral T cells.

As to this clone: Its antigen is currently unknown.

Sequencing was performed with immunoSEQ multiplex PCR; in TCRdb, only in-frame clones are kept and a portion is missing. The sample lists approximately 70,000 clones, around four fifths occurring once. The sample in question was CD4+ or CD8+ T cells sorted from blood, obtained in a trial of the OX40 agonist ivuxolimab. The chain joins TRBV7-9 to TRBJ2-3; D could derive from TRBD1 or TRBD2 (7 bases each). This receptor was obtained from an adult with an advanced solid tumor such as melanoma, head and neck, liver or kidney cancer. CDR3 amino acids: CASSLAAGGADTQYF. The CDR3 coding sequence is TGTGCCAGCAGCTTAGCGGCAGGGGGGGCGGATACGCAGTATTTT.